These T cell receptor beta chains were read from a single sample in a study of Ad26.COV2.S vaccination and SARS-CoV-2 variants. This table comes from immunoSEQ multiplex PCR, and its TCRdb copy is limited to in-frame clones, with some not included. The data hold about 440,000 clones, with about nine tenths observed a single time. The sequences come from peripheral blood, collected in a trial of Ad26.COV2.S vaccine versus placebo. These receptors came from a person aged 18-65 years who received the Ad26.COV2.S COVID-19 vaccine or a placebo. CDR3s include the opening cysteine and the closing phenylalanine or tryptophan. The order of the fields is CDR3 length, D gene, clone size, J gene, V gene, CDR3 protein, CDR3 DNA. A D gene is named only where the DNA matches it firmly. Clone size is not always given. Where it is, it says once, few, many or a class for expanded clones.

>15|NA|NA|TRBJ2-7|TRBV19
CASSIRGQSSYEQYF
TGTGCCAGTAGTATAAGGGGCCAGAGCTCCTACGAGCAGTACTTC
>14|TRBD1|NA|TRBJ2-2|TRBV7-3
CASSIDRVTGELFF
TGTGCCAGCAGCATAGACAGGGTGACCGGGGAGCTGTTTTTT
>22|NA|NA|TRBJ2-1|TRBV28
CASSFLPPMFAQRSGVYNEQFF
TGTGCCAGCAGTTTCCTCCCTCCAATGTTTGCGCAGCGGAGCGGAGTCTACAATGAGCAGTTCTTC
>15|TRBD2|NA|TRBJ2-7|TRBV7-9
CASSKPGLERHEQYF
TGTGCCAGCAGCAAACCGGGACTAGAGCGGCACGAGCAGTACTTC
>14|NA|NA|TRBJ2-2|TRBV6-5
CASRPYPETGELFF
TGTGCCAGCAGGCCCTACCCGGAGACCGGGGAGCTGTTTTTT
>16|NA|NA|TRBJ1-1|TRBV3-1/TRBV3-2
CASSRQVRRVNTEAFF
TGTGCCAGCAGTCGACAGGTAAGGAGGGTGAACACTGAAGCTTTCTTT
>11|NA|NA|TRBJ2-5|TRBV20-1
CSATGEETQYF
TGCAGTGCTACCGGGGAGGAGACCCAGTACTTC
>14|TRBD1|NA|TRBJ1-2|TRBV7-9
CASSLDRGRALQAF
TGTGCCAGCAGCTTGGACAGGGGGCGCGCCTTGCAGGCCTTC
>16|NA|NA|TRBJ2-1|TRBV7-9
CASSLATGMSYNEQFF
TGTGCCAGCAGCTTAGCTACAGGGATGTCCTACAATGAGCAGTTCTTC
>15|TRBD1|NA|TRBJ1-2|TRBV6-4
CASRIDRGVGYGYTF
TGTGCCAGCAGAATCGACAGGGGGGTTGGTTATGGCTACACCTTC
>14|TRBD1|NA|TRBJ2-7|TRBV7-9
CASSARDRGYEQYF
TGTGCCAGCAGCGCCCGGGACAGGGGGTACGAGCAGTACTTC
>14|NA|NA|TRBJ2-5|TRBV9
CASSGTGSQETQYF
TGTGCCAGCAGCGGAACCGGGTCCCAAGAGACCCAGTACTTC
>13|NA|NA|TRBJ1-5|TRBV21-1
CASSRYSNQPQHF
TGTGCCAGCAGCAGATATAGCAATCAGCCCCAGCATTTT
>13|NA|NA|TRBJ1-2|TRBV10-3
CAISESDLYGYTF
TGTGCCATCAGTGAGTCGGACCTCTATGGCTACACCTTC
>14|NA|once|TRBJ2-3|TRBV29-1
CSVPPLPSTDTQYF
TGCAGCGTTCCCCCACTTCCTAGCACAGATACGCAGTATTTT
>16|NA|NA|TRBJ1-4|TRBV9
CASSVGARDSNEKLFF
TGTGCCAGCAGCGTAGGAGCACGGGACTCAAATGAAAAACTGTTTTTT
>14|TRBD1|once|TRBJ2-3|TRBV7-2
CASSLEGQADTQYF
TGTGCCAGCAGCTTGGAGGGACAGGCAGATACGCAGTATTTT
>12|NA|NA|TRBJ2-7|TRBV28
CASSLDTYEQYF
TGTGCCAGCAGTTTAGACACCTACGAGCAGTACTTC
>13|NA|NA|TRBJ2-2|TRBV4-2
CASSQGDPGELFF
TGTGCCAGCAGCCAAGGGGACCCCGGGGAGCTGTTTTTT
>12|NA|NA|TRBJ1-1|TRBV30
CAWKGVNTEAFF
TGTGCCTGGAAGGGAGTGAACACTGAAGCTTTCTTT
>13|TRBD2|NA|TRBJ2-3|TRBV7-2
CASSFGRRDTQYF
TGTGCCAGCAGCTTCGGGAGGAGAGATACGCAGTATTTT
>12|TRBD1|NA|TRBJ2-1|TRBV30
CAWSEGARGQFF
TGTGCCTGGAGTGAGGGGGCTAGAGGGCAGTTCTTC